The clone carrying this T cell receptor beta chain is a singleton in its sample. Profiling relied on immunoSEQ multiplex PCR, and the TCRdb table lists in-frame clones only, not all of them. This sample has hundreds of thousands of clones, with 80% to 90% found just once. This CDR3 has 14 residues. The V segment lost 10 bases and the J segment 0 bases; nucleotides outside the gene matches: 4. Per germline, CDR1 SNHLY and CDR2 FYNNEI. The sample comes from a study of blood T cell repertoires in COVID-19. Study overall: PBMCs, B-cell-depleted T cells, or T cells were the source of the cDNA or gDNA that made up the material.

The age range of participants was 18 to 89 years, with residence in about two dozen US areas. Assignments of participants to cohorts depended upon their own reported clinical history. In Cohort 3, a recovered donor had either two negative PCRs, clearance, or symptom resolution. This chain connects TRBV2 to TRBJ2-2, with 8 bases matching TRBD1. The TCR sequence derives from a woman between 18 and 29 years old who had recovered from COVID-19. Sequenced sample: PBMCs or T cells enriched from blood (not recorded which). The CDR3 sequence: CATRTGSNTGELFF. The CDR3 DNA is TGTGCCACTCGGACAGGGTCGAACACCGGGGAGCTGTTTTTT.